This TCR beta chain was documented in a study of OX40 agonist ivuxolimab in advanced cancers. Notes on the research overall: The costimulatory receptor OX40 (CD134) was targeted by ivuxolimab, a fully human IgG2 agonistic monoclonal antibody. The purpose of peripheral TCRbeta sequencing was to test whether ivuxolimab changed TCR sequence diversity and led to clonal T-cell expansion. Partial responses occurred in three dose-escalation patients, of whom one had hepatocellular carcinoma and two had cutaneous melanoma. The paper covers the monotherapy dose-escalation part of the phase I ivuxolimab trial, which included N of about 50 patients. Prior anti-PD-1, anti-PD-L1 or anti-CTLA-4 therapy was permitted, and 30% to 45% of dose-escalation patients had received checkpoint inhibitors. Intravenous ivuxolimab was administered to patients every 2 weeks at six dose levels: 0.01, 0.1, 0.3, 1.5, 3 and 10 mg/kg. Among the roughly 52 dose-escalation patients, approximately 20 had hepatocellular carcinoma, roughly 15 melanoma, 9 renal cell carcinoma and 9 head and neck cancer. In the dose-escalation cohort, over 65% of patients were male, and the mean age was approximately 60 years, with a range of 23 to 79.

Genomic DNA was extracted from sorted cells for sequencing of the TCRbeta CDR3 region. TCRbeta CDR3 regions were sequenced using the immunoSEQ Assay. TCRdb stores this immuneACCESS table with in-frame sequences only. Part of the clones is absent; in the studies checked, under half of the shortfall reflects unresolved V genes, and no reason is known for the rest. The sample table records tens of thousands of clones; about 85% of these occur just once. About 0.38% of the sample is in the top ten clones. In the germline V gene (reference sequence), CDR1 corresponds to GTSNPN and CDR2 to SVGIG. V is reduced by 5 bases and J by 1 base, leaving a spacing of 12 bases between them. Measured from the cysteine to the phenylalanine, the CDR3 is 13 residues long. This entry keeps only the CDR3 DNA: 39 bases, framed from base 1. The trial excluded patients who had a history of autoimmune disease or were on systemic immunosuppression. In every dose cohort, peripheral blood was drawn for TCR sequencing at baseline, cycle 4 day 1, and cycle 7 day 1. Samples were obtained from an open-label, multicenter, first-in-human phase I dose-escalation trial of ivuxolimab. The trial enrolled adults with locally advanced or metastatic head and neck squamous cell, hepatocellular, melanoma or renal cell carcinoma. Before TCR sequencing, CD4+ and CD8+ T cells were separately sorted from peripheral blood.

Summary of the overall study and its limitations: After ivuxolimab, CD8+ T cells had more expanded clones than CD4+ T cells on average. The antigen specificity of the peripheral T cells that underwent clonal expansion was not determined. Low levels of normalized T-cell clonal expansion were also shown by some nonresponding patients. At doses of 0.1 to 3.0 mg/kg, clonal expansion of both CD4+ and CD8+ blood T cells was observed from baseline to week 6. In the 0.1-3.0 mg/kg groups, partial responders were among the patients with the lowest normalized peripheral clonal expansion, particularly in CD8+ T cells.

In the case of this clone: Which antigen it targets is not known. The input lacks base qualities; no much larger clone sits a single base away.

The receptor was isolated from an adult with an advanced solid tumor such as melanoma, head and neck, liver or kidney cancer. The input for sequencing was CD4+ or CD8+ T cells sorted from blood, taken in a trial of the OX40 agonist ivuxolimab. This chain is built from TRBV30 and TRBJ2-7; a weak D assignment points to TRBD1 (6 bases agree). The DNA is TGTGCCTGGGTCCCGGGACATTCCTACGAGCAGTACTTC. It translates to CAWVPGHSYEQYF.